Below are 27 T cell receptor beta chains sequenced from a single sample in a study of early T cells in non-severe SARS-CoV-2 infection. TCRdb ran MiXCR on the 5' RACE reads and lists one entry per CDR3 protein. Of more than 65,000 distinct CDR3 sequences listed, roughly 15% are singletons. Sequencing used whole blood. The receptors derive from an adult who was a healthcare worker with PCR-confirmed SARS-CoV-2 infection or an uninfected control (not recorded which).

The sample holds many counts of this clonotype. The gene calls are TRBV6-1 and TRBJ2-5, with D possibly TRBD1 on 5 matching bases. This CDR3 has 15 amino acids. Between the trimmed V and J ends, which lost 9 bases and 4 bases, there was a span of 21 bases. Germline-derived CDR1 and CDR2 are MNHNS and SASEGT. CDR3 nucleotide sequence: TGTGCCAGTCTACGCCGACAGCCAGTTTCAGAGACCCAGTACTTC. Protein product: CASLRRQPVSETQYF.

At least ten counts were recorded for this clonotype. V and J are TRBV3-1 and TRBJ2-2; the D is unclear. Germline loops: CDR1 LGHDT, CDR2 YNNKEL (reference sequence). The germline V and J ends were trimmed by 3 bases and 6 bases, with 14 bases remaining between them. The CDR3 has 15 amino acids. The CDR3 is CASSHPRRPAGELFF. The CDR3 coding sequence is TGTGCCAGCAGCCATCCCCGTCGCCCCGCCGGGGAGCTGTTTTTT.

This clonotype was observed at least ten times. The chain uses TRBV3-1 and TRBJ1-6, with D unresolved. Germline V gene sequence: CDR1 LGHDT, CDR2 YNNKEL (reference sequence). V lost 4 bases and J 9 bases, leaving 13 bases between the germline ends. The CDR3 is 14 amino acids. The CDR3 protein is CASSPQRQGSPLHF. DNA for the CDR3: TGTGCCAGCAGCCCGCAGCGGCAAGGTTCACCCCTCCACTTT.

V and J are TRBV14 and TRBJ2-5; TRBD2 aligns across 8 bases. The CDR3 runs to 15 residues. CDR1 and CDR2 from the germline V gene are SGHDN and FVKESK. Losses at the gene ends were 4 bases for V and 5 bases for J; bases not matched to a gene: 9. The CDR3 DNA reads TGTGCCAGCAGCCCGGGGGGGACTAGGTTCGAGACCCAGTACTTC. The encoded protein is CASSPGGTRFETQYF.

The V gene is TRBV4-1, the J gene TRBJ1-5; tentative D call: TRBD1 (6 bases). V gave up 0 bases and J gave up 3 bases, with 12 bases separating them. Germline V gene sequence: CDR1 MGHRA, CDR2 YSYEKL. The CDR3 length is 16 residues. This CDR3 reads CASSQESGQLNQPQHF. CDR3 in DNA: TGCGCCAGCAGCCAAGAAAGCGGACAGCTCAATCAGCCCCAGCATTTT.

The chain links TRBV2 to TRBJ2-3, with TRBD2 as a possible D gene (7 bases). Per germline, CDR1 SNHLY and CDR2 FYNNEI. This CDR3 region has 15 residues. Between the trimmed V and J ends, which lost 3 bases and 3 bases, there was a span of 13 bases. The CDR3 DNA is TGTGCCAGCAGTGAGGGGGGGGCCGGGACAGATACGCAGTATTTT. Its protein is CASSEGGAGTDTQYF.

This clonotype was detected many times. The chain joins TRBV20-1 to TRBJ1-1; 7 bases are a match to TRBD1. The V and J ends lost 4 bases and 1 base, in that order; junction bases with no gene match: 3. CDR3 length equals 13 residues. From germline, CDR1 is DFQATT and CDR2 SNEGSKA (reference sequence). CDR3 coding DNA: TGCAGTGCTACCGGGACAGCGAACACTGAAGCTTTCTTT. It is translated as CSATGTANTEAFF.

There are a few counts of this clonotype. This chain links TRBV30 with TRBJ2-7, with 10 bases matching TRBD1. The V and J ends lost 4 bases and 3 bases, in that order; junction bases with no gene match: 3. This CDR3 region has 13 residues. CDR1 GTSNPN and CDR2 SVGIG come from the germline V gene (reference sequence). CDR3 coding DNA: TGTGCCTGGAATGGACAGGGGGTCTACGAGCAGTACTTC. It specifies CAWNGQGVYEQYF.

This sequence joins TRBV29-1 and TRBJ1-6; no reliable D call. Per germline, CDR1 SQVTM and CDR2 ANQGSEA. CDR3 length: 13 amino acids. Trimming took off 4 bases at V and 7 bases at J, with 11 bases between the two ends. The CDR3 loop is CSVGLEANSPLHF. In nucleotides, the CDR3 is TGCAGCGTTGGTTTGGAGGCCAATTCACCCCTCCACTTT. The full variable domain, rest sourced from reference TRBV29-1 and TRBJ1-6, is SAVISQKPSRDICQRGTSLTIQCQVDSQVTMMFWYRQQPGQSLTLIATANQGSEATYESGFVIDKFPISRPNLTFSTLTVSNMSPEDSSIYLCSVGLEANSPLHFGNGTRLTVT.

The rearrangement uses TRBV29-1 and TRBJ2-7; 7 bases line up with TRBD1. Trimming took 5 bases from V and 2 from J; bases not matched to a gene: 6. There are 13 residues in the CDR3. From germline, CDR1 is SQVTM and CDR2 ANQGSEA. CDR3 in DNA: TGCAGCGTTAGGACAGGAGTAACCTACGAGCAGTACTTC. It translates to CSVRTGVTYEQYF.

This clonotype has at least ten counts. CDR3: CASTLWGKNIQYF. The CDR3, as DNA: TGTGCCAGCACCCTGTGGGGCAAAAACATTCAGTACTTC. The gene calls are TRBV21-1 and TRBJ2-4; TRBD1, the table's D call, was not compared with the DNA. TRBV21-1 is recorded as a pseudogene. The CDR3 sequence is 13 residues long.

The rearrangement links TRBV20-1 to TRBJ2-3; D possibly uses TRBD1 or TRBD2 (7 bases each). Trimming shortened V by 5 bases and J by 0 bases, and 18 bases separated the two germline ends. This CDR3 is built from 16 residues. Germline V gene data show CDR1 as DFQATT and CDR2 as SNEGSKA (reference sequence). CDR3 sequence (DNA): TGCAGTGCTCCAGGGGAGGGGGCAGCTAGCACAGATACGCAGTATTTT. Its translation is CSAPGEGAASTDTQYF.

This clonotype was observed many times. The V and J genes are TRBV4-3 and TRBJ1-2; D is perhaps TRBD1 (6 bases). The CDR3 loop spans 13 amino acids. With 1 base removed from V and 7 bases from J, the gap between germline ends came to 10 bases. CDR1 is LGHNA, CDR2 YSLEER, per germline. The CDR3 sequence: CASSQGLRGGYTF. Written as DNA, the CDR3 is TGCGCCAGCAGCCAAGGCCTCAGGGGTGGCTACACCTTC.

Concerning this clonotype: A much more abundant neighbour one base away suggests this may be a read error. V usage is TRBV19 and J usage is TRBJ2-2; 15 bases are shared with TRBD2. The CDR3 length is 17 residues. The V gene's germline CDR1 is LNHDA and CDR2 SQIVND (reference sequence). Unmatched junction bases numbered 4, after V lost 1 base and J lost 7 bases. The CDR3, as DNA: TGTGCCAGTAGTATAGCGGGACTAGCGGGGGGCAACGGGGAGCTGTTTTTT. Amino acids: CASSIAGLAGGNGELFF.

This chain uses TRBV5-1 with TRBJ1-1, with D possibly being TRBD1 (6 bases). Trimming pared 1 base from V and 3 bases from J, leaving 13 bases between. The CDR3 has 15 amino acids. CDR1 SGHRS and CDR2 YFSETQ come from the germline V gene. The CDR3 here is CASSLWGRADTEAFF. The DNA of the CDR3 is TGCGCCAGCAGCTTGTGGGGGCGGGCGGACACTGAAGCTTTCTTT.

The V call is TRBV11-2, the J call TRBJ2-7; D is possibly TRBD1 (5 bases). The CDR3 spans 14 residues. Germline V gene sequence: CDR1 SGHAT, CDR2 FQNNGV. Trimming removed 2 bases at V and 3 bases at J, with 11 bases between. This CDR3 is CASSLPTALYEQYF. CDR3 DNA: TGTGCCAGCAGCTTACCGACAGCCCTCTACGAGCAGTACTTC.

This clonotype was observed many times. The chain uses TRBV5-1 and TRBJ2-2; TRBD2 agrees at 8 bases. This CDR3 comprises 16 residues. Per the germline V gene, CDR1 is SGHRS and CDR2 is YFSETQ. The trim removed 0 bases at V and 4 bases at J, leaving 5 bases unmatched. The CDR3 loop is CASSLVPSGPTGELFF. The CDR3 DNA reads as TGCGCCAGCAGCTTGGTTCCTAGCGGGCCCACCGGGGAGCTGTTTTTT.

This clonotype was observed many times. The gene calls are TRBV14 and TRBJ1-1; D gene uncertain. In germline, CDR1 is SGHDN, CDR2 FVKESK. Trimming pared 3 bases from V and 2 bases from J, leaving 10 bases between. This CDR3 has 14 residues. The CDR3 nucleotides are TGTGCCAGCAGCCAGGTCAACAGTAACACTGAAGCTTTCTTT. This codes for CASSQVNSNTEAFF.

With regard to this clonotype: Given a much more abundant clone one base away, this may be a read error. Given the absence of the conserved phenylalanine or tryptophan at the CDR3 end, a read error is likely. This sequence joins TRBV24-1 and TRBJ2-3, with TRBD2 identical over 10 bases. The CDR3 has 15 amino acids. The germline V gene encodes CDR1 KGHDR and CDR2 SFDVKD. Losses at the gene ends were 11 bases for V and 4 bases for J; bases not matched to a gene: 11. The DNA of the CDR3 is TGTGCCAGAGAGGACCTAGCGGGAGATGCAGATACGCAGTATTCT. Protein sequence: CAREDLAGDADTQYS.

This clonotype was seen a few times. The J gene is TRBJ2-7, the V gene TRBV3-1; TRBD2 aligns across 7 bases. This CDR3 is 14 amino acids long. The germline V gene encodes CDR1 LGHDT and CDR2 YNNKEL (reference sequence). V was pared by 3 bases and J by 5 bases, with 7 bases of the junction left unmatched. The CDR3 DNA sequence: TGTGCCAGCAGCCAGGGGGGGACGACCAACGAGCAGTACTTC. Encoded protein: CASSQGGTTNEQYF.

The table lists this clonotype with many counts. The V and J genes are TRBV18 and TRBJ2-7; TRBD1 is a possible D gene (5 bases). CDR3 size: 16 residues. The V and J ends lost 1 base and 3 bases respectively, with 16 bases between them. The germline V gene encodes CDR1 KGHSH and CDR2 LQKENI. The CDR3 sequence is CASSPREGSGIYEQYF. The CDR3 coding sequence is TGTGCCAGCTCACCACGGGAAGGGTCAGGGATCTACGAGCAGTACTTC.

The chain carries TRBV20-1 and TRBJ1-6; 8 positions match TRBD1. The V and J ends lost 0 bases and 6 bases, in that order; junction bases with no gene match: 13. This CDR3 has 18 amino acids. Germline assignment: CDR1 DFQATT and CDR2 SNEGSKA (reference sequence). The CDR3 loop is CSARDPGGTGNLNSPLHF. The CDR3 bases are TGCAGTGCTAGAGATCCCGGCGGGACAGGAAATCTTAATTCACCCCTCCACTTT.

The table lists this clonotype with a few counts. The V and J genes are TRBV7-6 and TRBJ2-3, with D possibly matching TRBD2 (5 bases). Trimming removed 0 bases at V and 1 base at J, with 17 bases between. Germline CDR1 is SGHVS and CDR2 is FNYEAQ. The CDR3 has 18 residues. Here the CDR3 DNA reads TGTGCCAGCAGCTTAGCGGTTAGGGCCTACGGGGGCACAGATACGCAGTATTTT. Protein: CASSLAVRAYGGTDTQYF.

This clonotype was detected many times. The V and J genes are TRBV4-1 and TRBJ2-7; the D is unclear. Looked up from germline, CDR1 is MGHRA and CDR2 is YSYEKL. The CDR3 length is 16 residues. V lost 0 bases to trimming and J lost 2 bases, with 14 bases between them. CDR3 DNA sequence: TGCGCCAGCAGCCAAGATTACCAACAGATGACCTACGAGCAGTACTTC. Translated, it gives CASSQDYQQMTYEQYF.

The chain combines TRBV11-1 with TRBJ1-1; the match to TRBD1 covers 8 bases. The CDR3 loop spans 15 amino acids. J gave up 8 bases and V 5 bases, and 13 bases lay outside the gene matches. Germline lookup yields CDR1 SGHAT and CDR2 FQDESV (reference sequence). This chain's CDR3 is CASSRMAGQAGEAFF. In DNA form, the CDR3 reads TGTGCCAGCAGCCGGATGGCGGGACAGGCAGGAGAAGCTTTCTTT.

This clonotype was seen more than once but under ten times. The gene calls are TRBV15 and TRBJ1-4; 10 bases line up with TRBD1. CDR3 length: 15 residues. V gave up 5 bases and J gave up 5 bases; unmatched junction bases: 5. Germline CDR1 is LNHNV and CDR2 is YYDKDF (reference sequence). CDR3: CATSRTGQGNEKLFF. The CDR3 DNA follows: TGTGCCACCAGCCGCACGGGACAGGGGAATGAAAAACTGTTTTTT.

This clonotype was counted only a few times. The chain has TRBV20-1 and TRBJ2-1; 9 bases agree with TRBD1. The CDR3 spans 13 residues. Germline V gene lookup returns CDR1 DFQATT and CDR2 SNEGSKA (reference sequence). V lost 5 bases and J lost 5; bases outside the gene matches: 4. CDR3 nucleotide sequence: TGCAGTGCTCTAGGACAGGGGAACAATGAGCAGTTCTTC. Its translation: CSALGQGNNEQFF.